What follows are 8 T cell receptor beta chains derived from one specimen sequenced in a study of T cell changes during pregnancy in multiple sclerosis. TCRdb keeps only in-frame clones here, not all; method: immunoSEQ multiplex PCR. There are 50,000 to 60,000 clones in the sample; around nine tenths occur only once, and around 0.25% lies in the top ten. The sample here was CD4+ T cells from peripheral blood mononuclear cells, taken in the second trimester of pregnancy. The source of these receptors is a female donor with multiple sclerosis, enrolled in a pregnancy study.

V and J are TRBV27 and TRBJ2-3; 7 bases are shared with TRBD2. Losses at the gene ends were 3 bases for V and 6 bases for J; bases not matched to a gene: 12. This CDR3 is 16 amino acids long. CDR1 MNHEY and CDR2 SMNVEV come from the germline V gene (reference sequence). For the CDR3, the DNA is TGTGCCAGCAGTTTGATAGGGCGGGAGAAGGCCGATACGCAGTATTTT. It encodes CASSLIGREKADTQYF.

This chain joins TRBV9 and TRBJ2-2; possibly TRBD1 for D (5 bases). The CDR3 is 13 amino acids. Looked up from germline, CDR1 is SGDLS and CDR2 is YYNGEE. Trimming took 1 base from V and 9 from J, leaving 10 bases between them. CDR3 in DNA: TGTGCCAGCAGCGTACTCTCGGACAGGGAGCTGTTTTTT. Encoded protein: CASSVLSDRELFF.

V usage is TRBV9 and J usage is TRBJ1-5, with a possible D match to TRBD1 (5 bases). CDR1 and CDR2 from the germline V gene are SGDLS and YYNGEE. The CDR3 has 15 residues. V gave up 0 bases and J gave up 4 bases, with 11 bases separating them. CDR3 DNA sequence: TGTGCCAGCAGCGTAGGGGGCGGAACAAATCAGCCCCAGCATTTT. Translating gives CASSVGGGTNQPQHF.

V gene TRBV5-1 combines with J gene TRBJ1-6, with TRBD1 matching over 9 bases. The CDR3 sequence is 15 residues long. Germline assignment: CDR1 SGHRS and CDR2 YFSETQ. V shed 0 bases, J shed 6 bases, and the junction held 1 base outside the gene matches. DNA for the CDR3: TGCGCCAGCAGCTTGGCGGACAGGGGTAATTCACCCCTCCACTTT. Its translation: CASSLADRGNSPLHF.

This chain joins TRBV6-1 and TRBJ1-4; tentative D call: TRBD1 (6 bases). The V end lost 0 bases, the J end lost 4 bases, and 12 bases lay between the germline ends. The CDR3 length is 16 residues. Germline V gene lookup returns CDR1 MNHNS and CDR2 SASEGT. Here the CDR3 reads CASSEAADSFNEKLFF. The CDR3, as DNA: TGTGCCAGCAGTGAAGCTGCGGACAGCTTTAATGAAAAACTGTTTTTT.

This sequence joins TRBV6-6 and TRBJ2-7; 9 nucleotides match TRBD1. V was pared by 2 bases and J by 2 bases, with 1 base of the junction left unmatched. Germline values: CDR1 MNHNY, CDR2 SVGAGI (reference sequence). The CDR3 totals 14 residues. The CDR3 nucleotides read TGTGCCAGCAGTTACGGACAGGGGCCCTACGAGCAGTACTTC. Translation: CASSYGQGPYEQYF.

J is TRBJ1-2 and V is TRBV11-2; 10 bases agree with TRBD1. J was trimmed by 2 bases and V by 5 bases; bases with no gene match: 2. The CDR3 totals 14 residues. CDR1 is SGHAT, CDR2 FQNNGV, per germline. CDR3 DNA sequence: TGTGCCAGCAGCCTGACAGGGGGCAACTATGGCTACACCTTC. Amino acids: CASSLTGGNYGYTF.

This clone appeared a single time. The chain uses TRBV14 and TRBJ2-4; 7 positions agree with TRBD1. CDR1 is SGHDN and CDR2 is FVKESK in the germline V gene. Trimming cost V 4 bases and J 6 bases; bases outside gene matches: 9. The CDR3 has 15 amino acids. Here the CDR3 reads CASSPTGKRGNIQYF. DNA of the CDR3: TGTGCCAGCAGCCCGACAGGGAAGCGAGGAAACATTCAGTACTTC. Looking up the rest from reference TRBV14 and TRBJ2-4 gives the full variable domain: EAGVTQFPSHSVIEKGQTVTLRCDPISGHDNLYWYRRVMGKEIKFLLHFVKESKQDESGMPNNRFLAERTGGTYSTLKVQPAELEDSGVYFCASSPTGKRGNIQYFGAGTRLSVL.